The 22 T cell receptor beta chains given below trace back to one sample, sequenced in a study of low-dose radiotherapy and immunotherapy resistance in tumors. cDNA synthesis used a TRAV/TRBV-specific primer set for both chains. TCR amplification ran roughly 20 PCR cycles using constant-region and V-primer adapter primers. Via MiXCR, TCRdb re-called the reads, giving one row per CDR3 protein. Of about 100,000 distinct CDR3 sequences in the sample, roughly 20% were seen once. Indicated time point: after trial treatment. The sample's treatment: LDRT plus nivolumab, ipilimumab, low-dose cyclophosphamide and aspirin (RACIN trial). The source was PBMCs, collected after low-dose radiotherapy plus immunotherapy. The source of these receptors is a male donor with prostate cancer.

This clonotype has at least ten counts. This chain joins TRBV19 and TRBJ2-7, with D maybe TRBD1 (6 bases). Germline lookup yields CDR1 LNHDA and CDR2 SQIVND (reference sequence). There are 14 residues in the CDR3. Trimming left V 5 bases short and J 5 bases short, with 16 bases between. The DNA of the CDR3 is TGTGCCAGTAGTCAGAACAGGGTTGTCCACGAGCAGTACTTC. It translates to CASSQNRVVHEQYF.

This clonotype has at least ten counts. The chain carries TRBV7-2 and TRBJ2-4; the match to TRBD2 covers 12 bases. The CDR3 length is 16 residues. CDR1 is SGHTA, CDR2 FQGNSA, per germline. The V segment lost 5 bases and the J segment 6 bases; nucleotides outside the gene matches: 8. The CDR3 region is CASSPRASGGANIQYF. CDR3 in DNA: TGTGCCAGCAGCCCCCGGGCTAGCGGGGGGGCAAACATTCAGTACTTC.

The gene calls are TRBV7-3 and TRBJ2-3; D remains unclear. The CDR3 runs 13 residues. CDR1 is SGHTA and CDR2 is FQGTGA in the germline V gene. V was cut by 5 bases and J by 0 bases, with 6 bases left in between. CDR3 region: CASSHSSTDTQYF. The DNA of the CDR3 is TGTGCCAGCAGCCATTCTAGCACAGATACGCAGTATTTT.

This clonotype has a count of ten or more. The V and J genes are TRBV4-1 and TRBJ2-1; 9 nucleotides agree with TRBD2. Germline V CDR1 and CDR2: MGHRA, YSYEKL. V dropped 4 bases and J dropped 5; count of bases not matched to a gene: 9. This CDR3 contains 16 residues. In DNA, the CDR3 is TGCGCCAGCAGCCTCCACTCTAGCGGGGCCCACAATGAGCAGTTCTTC. This codes for CASSLHSSGAHNEQFF.

At least ten counts were recorded for this clonotype. CDR3 sequence (DNA): TGTGCCACCAGCAGAGAAGGGGCGATAAACACTGAAGCTTTCTTT. It specifies CATSREGAINTEAFF. J is TRBJ1-1 and V is TRBV15, with a tentative D call TRBD1 (5 bases). The CDR3 is 15 amino acids. CDR1 and CDR2 from the germline V gene are LNHNV and YYDKDF (reference sequence). Trimming removed 0 bases from V and 2 bases from J, with 10 bases in between.

This clonotype was observed many times. The rearrangement uses TRBV4-1 and TRBJ2-5; a possible D gene is TRBD1 (6 bases). This CDR3 comprises 18 residues. Germline V CDR1 and CDR2: MGHRA, YSYEKL. V was clipped by 4 bases and J by 5 bases, with 26 bases between them. CDR3 nucleotide sequence: TGCGCCAGCAGCCTCGCCATTATGGGGGCTAGCCCCTCGGAGACCCAGTACTTC. Amino acid sequence: CASSLAIMGASPSETQYF.

This clonotype was seen a handful of times. The chain carries TRBV6-2 or TRBV6-3 and TRBJ2-1; TRBD2 agrees at 10 bases. Germline V gene data show CDR1 as MNHEY and CDR2 as SVGEGT. The CDR3 spans 16 residues. Losses at the gene ends were 2 bases for V and 8 bases for J; bases not matched to a gene: 9. The CDR3 DNA reads as TGTGCCAGCAGTTACCCGCCGGGGAGCGGGGGGGATGAGCAGTTCTTC. Translating it yields CASSYPPGSGGDEQFF.

This clonotype was recorded at least ten times. This sequence joins TRBV5-1 and TRBJ2-3; D is unclear. Germline V gene data show CDR1 as SGHRS and CDR2 as YFSETQ. With 4 bases removed from V and 2 bases from J, the gap between germline ends came to 14 bases. The CDR3 runs to 15 residues. The CDR3 sequence: CASSQDGGPTDTQYF. As DNA, the CDR3 is TGCGCCAGCAGCCAAGACGGTGGCCCCACAGATACGCAGTATTTT.

With regard to this clonotype: Sequence at one end of the junction differs from germline and may be a read error. This sequence joins TRBV28 and TRBJ2-3; 9 nucleotides match TRBD2. Germline CDR1 and CDR2: MDHEN and SYDVKM. CDR3 length: 18 amino acids. In nucleotides, the CDR3 is TGTGCCGGCAGTTCCTTTTGGGGTAGCGGGGGTAGCACAGATACGCAGTATTTT. Translated, it gives CAGSSFWGSGGSTDTQYF.

This clonotype has a handful of counts. V and J are TRBV25-1 and TRBJ2-7; D is tentatively TRBD1 or TRBD2 (5 bases each). Germline V gives CDR1 MGHDK, CDR2 SYGVNS. Trimming removed 6 bases from V and 3 bases from J, with 12 bases in between. CDR3 length equals 13 residues. CDR3 nucleotides: TGTGCCAGCAGGGGGGACGGAGTCTACGAGCAGTACTTC. Protein product: CASRGDGVYEQYF.

The sample holds many counts of this clonotype. V is TRBV20-1 and J is TRBJ2-2, with 10 nucleotides matching TRBD2. The CDR3 runs 15 residues. The V and J ends lost 7 bases and 1 base, in that order; junction bases with no gene match: 6. CDR1 and CDR2 from the germline V gene are DFQATT and SNEGSKA (reference sequence). CDR3 protein: CSVSSGGRNTGELFF. The CDR3 bases are TGCAGTGTTAGTAGCGGGGGGCGGAACACCGGGGAGCTGTTTTTT.

This clonotype was counted ten times or more. J is TRBJ2-7 and V is TRBV29-1, with 8 bases that match TRBD1. V lost 4 bases to trimming and J lost 2 bases; unmatched junction nucleotides: 1. The CDR3 has 12 amino acids. Germline V lookup: CDR1 SQVTM, CDR2 ANQGSEA. CDR3 region: CSVGTGTYEQYF. In DNA form, the CDR3 reads TGCAGCGTTGGGACAGGGACCTACGAGCAGTACTTC.

The table lists this clonotype with many counts. The rearrangement joins TRBV6-5 to TRBJ2-1; 7 bases are shared with TRBD2. Losses at the gene ends were 8 bases for V and 5 bases for J; bases not matched to a gene: 9. The CDR3 spans 14 residues. Germline-derived CDR1 and CDR2 are MNHEY and SVGAGI. The CDR3 DNA reads TGTGCCAGCGGGCAGACTAGCCGTGACAATGAGCAGTTCTTC. Its translation is CASGQTSRDNEQFF.

This rearrangement joins TRBV6-1 to TRBJ2-5; D unclear. Trimming stripped 5 bases from V and 7 bases from J, with 14 bases between. The CDR3 contains 13 residues. Germline V gene data show CDR1 as MNHNS and CDR2 as SASEGT. CDR3 amino acids: CASSYSTLGTQYF. Here the CDR3 DNA reads TGTGCCAGCAGTTACTCGACGCTAGGGACCCAGTACTTC.

This clonotype was picked up many times. J is TRBJ2-7 and V is TRBV10-3; D is unclear. From germline, CDR1 is ENHRY and CDR2 SYGVKD. This CDR3 has 14 residues. V shed 9 bases and J shed 6 bases, with 21 bases lying between them. The CDR3 DNA sequence: TGTGCCATTACCCCTGACCCCGGTTCGGCCGAGCAGTACTTC. Translation gives CAITPDPGSAEQYF.

Worth noting for this clonotype: A far more abundant clone sits one base away, making this likely a read error. J is TRBJ2-7 and V is TRBV6-6; 8 nucleotides align to TRBD2. The germline V gene encodes CDR1 MNHNY and CDR2 SVGAGI (reference sequence). This CDR3 region has 15 residues. CDR3 bases: TGTGCCAGCAGTTTGCTAGCGGGCGATACCTACGAGCTGTACTTC. Its protein is CASSLLAGDTYELYF.

The rearrangement uses TRBV29-1 and TRBJ1-2; weak D call: TRBD1 (5 bases). Germline V gives CDR1 SQVTM, CDR2 ANQGSEA. There are 14 residues in the CDR3. V shed 4 bases and J shed 2 bases, with 14 bases lying between them. Here the CDR3 DNA reads TGCAGCGTTGCCTCCCAGGGAATGAACTATGGCTACACCTTC. It is translated as CSVASQGMNYGYTF.

This clonotype turned up a few times. The rearrangement joins TRBV29-1 to TRBJ1-1, with D possibly TRBD1 on 5 matching bases. V shed 6 bases and J shed 5 bases, with 16 bases lying between them. The CDR3 has 13 amino acids. CDR1 and CDR2 from the germline V gene are SQVTM and ANQGSEA. DNA of the CDR3: TGCAGCGTGAGTGAGCCCGGGGGGACTGAAGCTTTCTTT. Protein sequence: CSVSEPGGTEAFF.

The rearrangement uses TRBV7-2 and TRBJ2-3; 9 nucleotides match TRBD2. With V trimmed by 5 bases and J by 4 bases, 7 bases remained unmatched. The CDR3 has 15 amino acids. The germline V gene has CDR1 SGHTA and CDR2 FQGNSA. CDR3 sequence reads: CASSRGGGAADTQYF. The CDR3 nucleotides read TGTGCCAGCAGCCGTGGCGGGGGGGCCGCAGATACGCAGTATTTT.

This clonotype was counted ten times or more. This sequence joins TRBV12-3 or TRBV12-4 and TRBJ2-1, with 8 nucleotides matching TRBD2. V lost 5 bases to trimming and J lost 3 bases; unmatched junction nucleotides: 6. CDR3 size: 15 residues. The DNA of the CDR3 is TGTGCCAGCAGTGACCCCGGGGGGGGCTACAATGAGCAGTTCTTC. This gives the protein CASSDPGGGYNEQFF.

This clonotype was seen repeatedly, ten times or more. The chain couples TRBV2 to TRBJ1-4; D remains ambiguous. Trimming removed 11 bases at V and 0 bases at J, with 13 bases between. This CDR3 contains 14 residues. Per germline, CDR1 SNHLY and CDR2 FYNNEI. The CDR3 spells CAGYQLATNEKLFF. The DNA of the CDR3 is TGTGCCGGGTATCAACTGGCAACTAATGAAAAACTGTTTTTT. The variable domain in full, completed from reference TRBV2 and TRBJ1-4, reads EPEVTQTPSHQVTQMGQEVILRCVPISNHLYFYWYRQILGQKVEFLVSFYNNEISEKSEIFDDQFSVERPDGSNFTLKIRSTKLEDSAMYFCAGYQLATNEKLFFGSGTQLSVL.

Concerning this clonotype itself: A far larger clone is off by one base, so a read error is likely. The rearrangement uses TRBV4-1 and TRBJ2-7, with 9 bases aligning to TRBD1. CDR3 length: 16 amino acids. Germline CDR1 and CDR2: MGHRA and YSYEKL. The CDR3 here is CVSSRGGGTGQYEQYF. The CDR3 DNA is TGTGTCAGCAGCCGAGGAGGTGGGACAGGGCAATACGAGCAGTACTTC.